One T cell receptor beta chain is described in this entry. Its antigen is not identified. This sample is drawn from a study of T cell responses to AZD1222 COVID-19 vaccine. The CDR3 spans 11 residues. The germline V and J ends were trimmed by 2 bases and 6 bases, with 7 bases remaining between them. Germline CDR1 GTSNPN, CDR2 SVGIG (reference sequence). Study results and limitations: Sampled repertoires all dated from after the peak T cell response. Spike-specific TCR breadth and depth grew following two AZD1222 doses. Nearly half of the spike-specific TCRs reportedly recognize variant regions that carry no mutations.

This table comes from immunoSEQ multiplex PCR, and its TCRdb copy is limited to in-frame clones, with some not included. The sample lists around 140,000 clones; about 90% were seen once. Second-dose intervals of approximately 4 or approximately 12 weeks were pooled. The specimen comprised peripheral blood, sampled 28 days after the second AZD1222 dose. This TCR was sampled from an adult who received the AZD1222 COVID-19 vaccine. The rearrangement links TRBV30 to TRBJ2-5; D is unclear. Written as DNA, the CDR3 is TGTGCCTGGAGTAACGTCCAGACCCAGTACTTC. Its translation: CAWSNVQTQYF.